These 31 T cell receptor beta chains originate from one sample sequenced in a study of T cell clones after liver transplantation. Some clones are missing from TCRdb's copy, which holds only in-frame ones; the method was immunoSEQ multiplex PCR. The table lists more than 45,000 clones, around 70% of them singletons. This specimen was CD4+ T cells from blood, taken at the roughly 16-month timepoint. Source of these receptors: a human patient who received a liver transplant. Some T cells may be transferred from the graft donor.

This clone was counted ten times or more. The chain recombines TRBV19 with TRBJ2-1; 11 bases agree with TRBD1. J lost 3 bases, V lost 6 bases, and 4 bases had no gene match. This CDR3 region has 15 residues. Germline CDR1 is LNHDA and CDR2 is SQIVND (reference sequence). The CDR3 is CASRPGQGGYNEQFF. The CDR3 coding sequence is TGTGCCAGTAGGCCGGGACAGGGGGGCTACAATGAGCAGTTCTTC.

The V call is TRBV19, the J call TRBJ1-5, with 9 bases matching TRBD1. CDR1 and CDR2 (germline): LNHDA, SQIVND (reference sequence). The CDR3 is 16 amino acids. The ends lost 0 bases at V and 1 base at J; junction bases unmatched: 1. CDR3 sequence: CASSIDGQGSNQPQHF. CDR3 DNA sequence: TGTGCCAGTAGTATAGATGGACAGGGGAGCAATCAGCCCCAGCATTTT.

The chain joins TRBV30 to TRBJ2-7; TRBD2 might be the D (5 bases). Germline V gene lookup returns CDR1 GTSNPN and CDR2 SVGIG (reference sequence). V was shortened by 5 bases and J by 5 bases, with 10 bases between the two germline ends. The CDR3 has 11 residues. The CDR3 region has the DNA TGTGCCTGGGGGAGCCGGGACGAGCAGTACTTC. Translating it yields CAWGSRDEQYF.

The chain uses TRBV2 and TRBJ1-4; no firm D call. In germline, CDR1 is SNHLY, CDR2 FYNNEI. With 2 bases removed from V and 8 bases from J, the gap between germline ends came to 15 bases. There are 15 residues in the CDR3. Here the CDR3 reads CASSERFEGGEKLFF. The DNA for the CDR3 is TGTGCCAGCAGTGAAAGGTTTGAGGGAGGCGAAAAACTGTTTTTT.

By proportion, this clone is medium-sized. The chain has TRBV6-1 and TRBJ2-4, with 7 bases fitting TRBD1. J lost 0 bases, V lost 6 bases, and 5 bases had no gene match. This CDR3 has 15 residues. Germline V gene data show CDR1 as MNHNS and CDR2 as SASEGT. CDR3 sequence (DNA): TGTGCCAGCAGGGATACAGGGGTAGCCAAAAACATTCAGTACTTC. Translation: CASRDTGVAKNIQYF.

V usage is TRBV19 and J usage is TRBJ2-1; 10 bases agree with TRBD2. The junction had 5 bases not matched to a gene; V was cut back by 6 bases and J by 9 bases. This CDR3 spans 13 amino acids. Germline V gives CDR1 LNHDA, CDR2 SQIVND (reference sequence). This CDR3 reads CASRTSGGVEQFF. The CDR3 nucleotides are TGTGCCAGTAGGACCAGCGGGGGGGTTGAGCAGTTCTTC.

V is TRBV27 and J is TRBJ2-1; TRBD2 aligns across 7 bases. The junction had 12 bases not matched to a gene; V was cut back by 3 bases and J by 1 base. Per germline, CDR1 MNHEY and CDR2 SMNVEV (reference sequence). The CDR3 runs to 18 residues. The chain's CDR3 is CASSLAWEGLGSYNEQFF. Written as DNA, the CDR3 is TGTGCCAGCAGTTTGGCGTGGGAGGGCCTAGGGTCCTACAATGAGCAGTTCTTC.

This chain joins TRBV5-1 and TRBJ2-1, with TRBD2 matching over 7 bases. This CDR3 comprises 16 residues. The ends lost 2 bases at V and 5 bases at J; junction bases unmatched: 10. The germline V gene encodes CDR1 SGHRS and CDR2 YFSETQ. The CDR3 reads CASSFESGAYNNEQFF. CDR3 nucleotide sequence: TGCGCCAGCAGCTTCGAGAGCGGGGCCTATAACAATGAGCAGTTCTTC. The full variable domain, with the rest looked up from reference TRBV5-1 and TRBJ2-1, is KAGVTQTPRYLIKTRGQQVTLSCSPISGHRSVSWYQQTPGQGLQFLFEYFSETQRNKGNFPGRFSGRQFSNSRSEMNVSTLELGDSALYLCASSFESGAYNNEQFFGPGTRLTVL.

V and J are TRBV5-1 and TRBJ1-4; D perhaps matches TRBD1 (6 bases). CDR3 length: 15 residues. V was cut by 5 bases and J by 9 bases, with 20 bases left in between. Germline-derived CDR1 and CDR2 are SGHRS and YFSETQ. The CDR3 is CASSNGGAGEKKLFF. CDR3 in DNA: TGCGCCAGCAGTAATGGGGGCGCCGGGGAGAAAAAACTGTTTTTT.

V is TRBV6-5 and J is TRBJ1-1; D unclear. Trimming stripped 6 bases from V and 7 bases from J, with 12 bases between. CDR3 length: 12 residues. CDR1 MNHEY and CDR2 SVGAGI come from the germline V gene. CDR3 in DNA: TGTGCCAGCAGGAACCGGTACAGTGAAGCTTTCTTT. Its translation is CASRNRYSEAFF.

This clone showed up just once. The J gene is TRBJ1-1, the V gene TRBV18, with TRBD1 as a possible D gene (6 bases). Germline loops: CDR1 KGHSH, CDR2 LQKENI. This CDR3 comprises 14 residues. V shed 6 bases and J shed 0 bases, with 11 bases lying between them. The DNA of the CDR3 is TGTGCCAGCTCGCAGGACAGACTGAACACTGAAGCTTTCTTT. Residues: CASSQDRLNTEAFF.

The chain carries TRBV27 and TRBJ2-2, with D tentatively TRBD2 (5 bases). The CDR3 has 15 residues. Germline loops: CDR1 MNHEY, CDR2 SMNVEV (reference sequence). The V end was cut by 3 bases, the J end by 6 bases, with 14 bases between. The CDR3 is CASSFYRGWAGELFF. The CDR3 nucleotides are TGTGCCAGCAGTTTTTATCGGGGTTGGGCCGGGGAGCTGTTTTTT.

The J gene is TRBJ2-1, the V gene TRBV5-6; a possible D gene is TRBD1 (5 bases). CDR3 size: 14 residues. Germline V gene lookup returns CDR1 SGHDT and CDR2 YYEEEE. Trimming stripped 3 bases from V and 8 bases from J, with 15 bases between. Written as DNA, the CDR3 is TGTGCCAGCAGCTCTTACTCGCAGGGCGATGAGCAGTTCTTC. Amino acids: CASSSYSQGDEQFF.

This chain joins TRBV7-2 and TRBJ2-3; 8 bases are shared with TRBD1. CDR3 length equals 15 residues. Germline trimming cut 3 bases from V and 4 bases from J; bases unmatched to any gene: 6. Germline-derived CDR1 and CDR2 are SGHTA and FQGNSA. CDR3: CASSFDRGGADTQYF. DNA of the CDR3: TGTGCCAGCAGCTTTGACAGGGGTGGGGCAGATACGCAGTATTTT. Full variable domain (remainder filled in from reference TRBV7-2 and TRBJ2-3): GAGVSQSPSNKVTEKGKDVELRCDPISGHTALYWYRQSLGQGLEFLIYFQGNSAPDKSGLPSDRFSAERTGGSVSTLTIQRTQQEDSAVYLCASSFDRGGADTQYFGPGTRLTVL.

The sample holds one count of this clone. The chain has TRBV5-1 and TRBJ2-1, with 10 positions matching TRBD2. Germline CDR1 reads SGHRS; CDR2 reads YFSETQ. Trimming removed 4 bases from V and 8 bases from J; junction bases left unmatched: 9. This CDR3 is built from 15 residues. The CDR3 is CASSGASGGADEQFF. The CDR3 DNA follows: TGCGCCAGCAGCGGCGCCAGCGGGGGGGCCGATGAGCAGTTCTTC.

The V and J genes are TRBV5-1 and TRBJ2-3; no clear D. The germline CDR1 and CDR2 sequences are SGHRS and YFSETQ. The CDR3 covers 14 residues. V lost 0 bases and J 0 bases, leaving 5 bases between the germline ends. The CDR3 sequence: CASSLVGSTDTQYF. The CDR3 coding sequence is TGCGCCAGCAGCTTGGTTGGCAGCACAGATACGCAGTATTTT.

The chain joins TRBV13 to TRBJ1-1; unclear D gene. The CDR3 is 12 amino acids. The germline V and J ends were trimmed by 3 bases and 2 bases, with 4 bases remaining between them. Per the germline V gene, CDR1 is PRHDT and CDR2 is FYEKMQ (reference sequence). Here the CDR3 DNA reads TGTGCCAGCAGCTTTTCAAACACTGAAGCTTTCTTT. Its translation is CASSFSNTEAFF.

The rearrangement uses TRBV7-9 and TRBJ2-1; D not certain. Trimming took 0 bases from V and 10 from J, leaving 10 bases between them. The length of the CDR3 is 13 residues. Per germline, CDR1 SEHNR and CDR2 FQNEAQ (reference sequence). CDR3 nucleotides: TGTGCCAGCAGCTTAGCGGACCGGTGGGAGCAGTTCTTC. Translated: CASSLADRWEQFF.

The chain recombines TRBV27 with TRBJ2-3, with TRBD1 as a possible D gene (5 bases). Germline V lookup: CDR1 MNHEY, CDR2 SMNVEV (reference sequence). CDR3 length: 13 residues. Trimming removed 3 bases from V and 5 bases from J, with 9 bases in between. CDR3 bases: TGTGCCAGCAGTTTCTTAAGGGGAGATACGCAGTATTTT. Its protein product is CASSFLRGDTQYF.

This chain links TRBV28 with TRBJ2-5; tentatively, D is TRBD1 or TRBD2 (6 bases each). Looked up from germline, CDR1 is MDHEN and CDR2 is SYDVKM. This CDR3 has 14 residues. The germline V and J ends were trimmed by 1 base and 5 bases, with 11 bases remaining between them. DNA for the CDR3: TGTGCCAGCAGTTTATCTCAGGGGAGGGAGACCCAGTACTTC. Its protein product is CASSLSQGRETQYF.

The gene calls are TRBV9 and TRBJ1-1; the match to TRBD1 covers 7 bases. The CDR3 has 19 residues. Germline V lookup: CDR1 SGDLS, CDR2 YYNGEE. The V gene end was trimmed by 0 bases and the J gene end by 1 base; junction bases not matched to a gene: 15. CDR3 nucleotide sequence: TGTGCCAGCAGCGTAGGTGTAGGGACAGCTCAGAGAGAGAACACTGAAGCTTTCTTT. Its translation: CASSVGVGTAQRENTEAFF.

V gene TRBV2 combines with J gene TRBJ1-1; weak D call: TRBD1 (6 bases). The CDR3 spans 14 residues. With 7 bases removed from V and 4 bases from J, the gap between germline ends came to 16 bases. Germline CDR1 SNHLY, CDR2 FYNNEI. The CDR3 reads CASTLTGFGTEAFF. The DNA of the CDR3 is TGTGCCAGCACCTTAACAGGGTTCGGCACTGAAGCTTTCTTT.

This clone came up once. V usage is TRBV5-6 and J usage is TRBJ1-2, with TRBD1 as a possible D gene (5 bases). This CDR3 is built from 14 residues. V was pared by 7 bases and J by 0 bases, with 13 bases between. In germline, CDR1 is SGHDT, CDR2 YYEEEE. CDR3 nucleotide sequence: TGTGCCAGCGGCTACAGGAATCCTAACTATGGCTACACCTTC. Residues: CASGYRNPNYGYTF.

The chain recombines TRBV30 with TRBJ2-1; D remains unclear. Deletions cut 0 bases from V and 5 bases from J, with 11 bases between. Germline V lookup: CDR1 GTSNPN, CDR2 SVGIG (reference sequence). The CDR3 consists of 14 residues. CDR3 in amino acids: CAWSVAPANNEQFF. In DNA form, the CDR3 reads TGTGCCTGGAGTGTAGCCCCAGCGAACAATGAGCAGTTCTTC.

The CDR3 region is CASSNLNQPQHF. CDR3 in DNA: TGTGCCAGCAGTAACTTAAATCAGCCCCAGCATTTT. This chain uses TRBV28 with TRBJ1-5; D is unresolved. The CDR3 covers 12 residues. Germline CDR1 and CDR2: MDHEN and SYDVKM. Trimming pared 5 bases from V and 4 bases from J, leaving 6 bases between. Supplemented by reference TRBV28 and TRBJ1-5, the full variable domain reads DVKVTQSSRYLVKRTGEKVFLECVQDMDHENMFWYRQDPGLGLRLIYFSYDVKMKEKGDIPEGYSVSREKKERFSLILESASTNQTSMYLCASSNLNQPQHFGDGTRLSIL.

This clone was seen a few times. The genes are TRBV5-1 and TRBJ2-1; D unresolved. Trimming removed 0 bases at V and 3 bases at J, with 10 bases between. The CDR3 length is 15 residues. CDR1 is SGHRS and CDR2 is YFSETQ in the germline V gene. The CDR3 DNA reads TGCGCCAGCAGCTTGGACCCGGACCGCTACAATGAGCAGTTCTTC. Encoded protein: CASSLDPDRYNEQFF. The entire variable domain, with the rest obtained from reference TRBV5-1 and TRBJ2-1, is as follows: KAGVTQTPRYLIKTRGQQVTLSCSPISGHRSVSWYQQTPGQGLQFLFEYFSETQRNKGNFPGRFSGRQFSNSRSEMNVSTLELGDSALYLCASSLDPDRYNEQFFGPGTRLTVL.

This clone was seen once. DNA of the CDR3: TGTGCCAGCAGTTACCCGCAGAGAAACACTGAAGCTTTCTTT. It yields the protein CASSYPQRNTEAFF. The rearrangement joins TRBV6-6 to TRBJ1-1; D is unclear. This CDR3 is built from 14 residues. CDR1 and CDR2 (germline): MNHNY, SVGAGI (reference sequence). V lost 2 bases and J lost 2, with 9 bases in between.

In its sample, this clone was seen once. The CDR3 coding sequence is TGTGCCAGCAGTTTCTTCCCGGGAACGTCGGAGCAGTACTTC. It yields the protein CASSFFPGTSEQYF. This rearrangement joins TRBV27 to TRBJ2-7; TRBD2 is a possible D gene (5 bases). The CDR3 totals 14 residues. Trimming left V 3 bases short and J 7 bases short, with 16 bases between. Germline CDR1 is MNHEY and CDR2 is SMNVEV (reference sequence).

The chain uses TRBV7-2 and TRBJ1-1; the D is unclear. V was cut by 3 bases and J by 6 bases, with 14 bases left in between. The CDR3 is 14 residues long. Germline CDR1 and CDR2: SGHTA and FQGNSA. The CDR3 here is CASSLSSRIPEAFF. The CDR3 DNA is TGTGCCAGCAGCTTGAGTAGCCGGATCCCTGAAGCTTTCTTT.

The chain has TRBV28 and TRBJ1-2; D might be TRBD1 (5 bases). This CDR3 is 15 amino acids long. Per the germline V gene, CDR1 is MDHEN and CDR2 is SYDVKM. Trimming removed 5 bases from V and 8 bases from J, with 21 bases in between. Here the CDR3 reads CASSLLLGLTRGYTF. In DNA, the CDR3 is TGTGCCAGCAGTCTTCTGTTGGGACTTACGCGGGGCTACACCTTC.

This clone was counted between two and nine times. The rearrangement uses TRBV28 and TRBJ1-4, with 7 bases that match TRBD1. CDR3 length equals 13 residues. CDR1 MDHEN and CDR2 SYDVKM come from the germline V gene. V lost 7 bases, J lost 6 bases, and 5 bases stayed unmatched. The DNA for the CDR3 is TGTGCCAGCAAGGGAGGGGGCGATGAAAAACTGTTTTTT. This codes for CASKGGGDEKLFF.